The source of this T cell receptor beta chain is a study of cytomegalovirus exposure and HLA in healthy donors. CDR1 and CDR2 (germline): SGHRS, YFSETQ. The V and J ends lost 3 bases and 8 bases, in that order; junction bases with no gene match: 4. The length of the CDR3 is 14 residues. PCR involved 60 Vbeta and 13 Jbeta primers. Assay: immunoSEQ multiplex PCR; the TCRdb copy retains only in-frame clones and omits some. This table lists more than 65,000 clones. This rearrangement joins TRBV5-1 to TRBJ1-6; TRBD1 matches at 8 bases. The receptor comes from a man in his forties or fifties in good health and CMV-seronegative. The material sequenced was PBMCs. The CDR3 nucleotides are TGCGCCAGCAGCTCGGACAGGGTGGATTCACCCCTCCACTTT. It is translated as CASSSDRVDSPLHF.